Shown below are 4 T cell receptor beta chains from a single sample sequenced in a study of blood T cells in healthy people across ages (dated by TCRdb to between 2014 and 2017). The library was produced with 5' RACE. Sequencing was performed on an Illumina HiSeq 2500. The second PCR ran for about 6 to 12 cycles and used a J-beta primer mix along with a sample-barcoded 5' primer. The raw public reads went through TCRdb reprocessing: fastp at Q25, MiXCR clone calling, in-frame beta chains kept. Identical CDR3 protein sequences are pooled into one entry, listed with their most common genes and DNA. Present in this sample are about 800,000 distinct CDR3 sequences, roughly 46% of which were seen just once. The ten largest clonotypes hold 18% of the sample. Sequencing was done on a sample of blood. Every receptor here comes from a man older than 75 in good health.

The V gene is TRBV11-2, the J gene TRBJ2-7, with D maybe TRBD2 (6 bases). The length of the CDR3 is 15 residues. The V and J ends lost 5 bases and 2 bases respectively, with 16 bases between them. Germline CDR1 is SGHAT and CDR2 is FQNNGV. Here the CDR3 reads CASSHRDSPPYEQYF. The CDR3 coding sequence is TGTGCCAGCAGCCACCGGGACTCCCCACCCTACGAGCAGTACTTC.

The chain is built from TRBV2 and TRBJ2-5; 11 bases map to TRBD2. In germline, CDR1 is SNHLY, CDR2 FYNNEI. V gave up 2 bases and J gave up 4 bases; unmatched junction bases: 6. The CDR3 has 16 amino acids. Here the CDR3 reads CASSELLAGVVETQYF. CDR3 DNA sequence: TGTGCCAGCAGTGAATTACTAGCGGGAGTTGTAGAGACCCAGTACTTC.

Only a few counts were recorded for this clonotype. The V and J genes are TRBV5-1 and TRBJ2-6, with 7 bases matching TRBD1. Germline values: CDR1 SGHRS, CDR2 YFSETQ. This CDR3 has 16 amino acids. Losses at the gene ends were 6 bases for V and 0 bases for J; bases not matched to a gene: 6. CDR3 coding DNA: TGCGCCAGCACCCGGGACAGCTTCTCTGGGGCCAACGTCCTGACTTTC. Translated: CASTRDSFSGANVLTF.

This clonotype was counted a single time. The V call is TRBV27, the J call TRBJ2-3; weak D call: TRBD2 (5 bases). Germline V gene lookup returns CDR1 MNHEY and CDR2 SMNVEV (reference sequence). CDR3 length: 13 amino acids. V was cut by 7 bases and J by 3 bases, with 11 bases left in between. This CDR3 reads CASKGPGTDTQYF. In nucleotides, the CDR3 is TGTGCCAGCAAAGGGCCGGGGACAGATACGCAGTATTTT.